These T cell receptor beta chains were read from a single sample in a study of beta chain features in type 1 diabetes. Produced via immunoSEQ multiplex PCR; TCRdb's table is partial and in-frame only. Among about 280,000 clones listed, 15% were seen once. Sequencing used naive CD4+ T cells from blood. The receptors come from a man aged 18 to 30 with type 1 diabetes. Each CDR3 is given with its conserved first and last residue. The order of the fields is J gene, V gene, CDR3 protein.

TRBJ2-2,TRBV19,CATAVAGGSGELFF
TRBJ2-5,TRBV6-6,CASLLAGWVRETQYF
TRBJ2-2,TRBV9,CASSHPGELFF
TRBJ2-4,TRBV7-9,CASSPTSGPKNIQYF
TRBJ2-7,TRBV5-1,CASSLVDGRSSYEQYF
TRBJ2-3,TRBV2,CASSPSTDTQYF
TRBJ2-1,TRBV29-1,CSVSGTSEAYNEQFF
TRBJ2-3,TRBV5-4,CASSLAGRADYTQYF
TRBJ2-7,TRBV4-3,CASSQDVGQGSYEQYF
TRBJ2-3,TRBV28,CASSRPAGASTDTQYF
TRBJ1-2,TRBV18,CASSPLEKPYGYTF
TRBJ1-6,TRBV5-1,CASRFDRHNSPLHF
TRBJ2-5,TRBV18,CASSYSGQNQETQYF
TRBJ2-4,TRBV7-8,CASSARLAEGIQYF
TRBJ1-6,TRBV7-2,CASSWSKSSYNSPLHF
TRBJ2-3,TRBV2,CASSALAGFTDTQYF
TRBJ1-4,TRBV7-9,CASSDRTVRGEKLFF
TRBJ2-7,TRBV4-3,CASSPRRTGGGEQYF
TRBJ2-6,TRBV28,CASSYGSGANVLTF
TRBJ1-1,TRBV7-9,CASSLRGQNTEAFF
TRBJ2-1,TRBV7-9,CASSRGGQGPYEQFF
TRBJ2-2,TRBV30,CAWSIGLARAGELFF
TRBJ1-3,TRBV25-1,CASSIGVENTIYF
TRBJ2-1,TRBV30,CAWSVRGYEQFF
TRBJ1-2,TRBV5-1,CASSFEGQGYGYTF
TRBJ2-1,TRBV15,CATSRAGGTDVIF
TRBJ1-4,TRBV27,CASTPDSDRDEKLFF
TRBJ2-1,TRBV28,CASPRGDEQFF
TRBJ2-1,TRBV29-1,CSVAPGRHSYNEQFF